The clone carrying this TCR beta chain has at least ten counts. The antigen remains undetermined. In the library, individual cDNA molecules carried attached unique molecular identifiers. TCRdb re-analysed the 5' RACE reads in MiXCR, keeping a single row per CDR3 protein. The sample has tens of thousands of distinct CDR3 sequences; around an eighth are singletons. The sample is drawn from a study of early T cells in non-severe SARS-CoV-2 infection. In the study overall: Unsorted whole-blood RNA was sequenced in bulk, leaving chains unpaired.

Whole-study findings and limits: Database matching using VDJdb favored anti-spike CD8 responses, with private and CD4 specificities left missing.

Trimming removed 4 bases from V and 5 bases from J; junction bases left unmatched: 2. The CDR3 runs to 14 residues. Germline V gene sequence: CDR1 MRHNA, CDR2 SNTAGT. The chain employs TRBV6-4 and TRBJ2-1; 10 bases are shared with TRBD2. The sequenced sample consisted of whole blood. This TCR was sampled from an adult who was a healthcare worker with PCR-confirmed SARS-CoV-2 infection or an uninfected control (not recorded which). As DNA, the CDR3 is TGTGCCAGCAGTGCTAGCGGGAGAAACAATGAGCAGTTCTTC. Its translation is CASSASGRNNEQFF.